Shown below are 23 T cell receptor beta chains from a single sample sequenced in a study of early T cells in non-severe SARS-CoV-2 infection. From the 5' RACE reads, TCRdb called clonotypes with MiXCR, one entry per CDR3 protein. The sample has about 52,000 distinct CDR3 sequences; approximately 10% are singletons. The specimen was whole blood. The receptors stem from an adult who was a healthcare worker with PCR-confirmed SARS-CoV-2 infection or an uninfected control (not recorded which).

This clonotype was picked up a small number of times. J is TRBJ1-5 and V is TRBV19; D perhaps matches TRBD1 (5 bases). Trimming cost V 6 bases and J 0 bases, with 12 bases left between them. The CDR3 spans 15 residues. Germline V gene lookup returns CDR1 LNHDA and CDR2 SQIVND (reference sequence). For the CDR3, the DNA is TGTGCCAGTAGAACCCAGGGCAATAGCAATCAGCCCCAGCATTTT. Its translation is CASRTQGNSNQPQHF.

This chain uses TRBV29-1 with TRBJ2-3; D is unclear. CDR1 SQVTM and CDR2 ANQGSEA come from the germline V gene. This CDR3 spans 11 amino acids. V was clipped by 7 bases and J by 4 bases, with 9 bases between them. CDR3 bases: TGCAGCGCTTGGAGTCCAGATACGCAGTATTTT. This encodes CSAWSPDTQYF.

This clonotype was picked up many times. The J gene is TRBJ1-4, the V gene TRBV21-1. TRBV21-1 is flagged as a pseudogene. The CDR3 runs 13 residues. CDR3 in DNA: TGTGCCGCTCTACAAGGAGTCAATGAAAAACTGTTTTTT. Its protein is CAALQGVNEKLFF.

This clonotype was seen a few times. The rearrangement links TRBV5-6 to TRBJ2-1; 7 bases match TRBD2. The CDR3 loop spans 14 amino acids. V was pared by 4 bases and J by 3 bases, with 4 bases of the junction left unmatched. Looked up from germline, CDR1 is SGHDT and CDR2 is YYEEEE. In DNA form, the CDR3 reads TGTGCCAGCAGCCCGAGCGGGGTCTACAATGAGCAGTTCTTC. Its protein is CASSPSGVYNEQFF.

The sample holds many counts of this clonotype. The rearrangement links TRBV19 to TRBJ1-4; the D is unclear. V lost 8 bases, J lost 2 bases, and 6 bases lay in between. Germline CDR1 and CDR2: LNHDA and SQIVND (reference sequence). The CDR3 spans 12 residues. The CDR3 coding sequence is TGTGCCAGTTCAAGGACTAATGAAAAACTGTTTTTT. Encoded protein: CASSRTNEKLFF. The whole variable domain, remainder taken from reference TRBV19 and TRBJ1-4, is DGGITQSPKYLFRKEGQNVTLSCEQNLNHDAMYWYRQDPGQGLRLIYYSQIVNDFQKGDIAEGYSVSREKKESFPLTVTSAQKNPTAFYLCASSRTNEKLFFGSGTQLSVL.

This clonotype is termed medium-sized. The chain links TRBV21-1 to TRBJ2-7. TRBV21-1 is recorded as a pseudogene. This CDR3 has 12 amino acids. The CDR3 sequence: CASSKASYEQYF. The CDR3 DNA reads TGTGCCAGCAGCAAGGCCTCCTACGAGCAGTACTTC.

In its sample, this clonotype was seen many times. This sequence joins TRBV6-4 and TRBJ2-3, with D maybe TRBD1 (5 bases). Germline V gives CDR1 MRHNA, CDR2 SNTAGT. The CDR3 contains 14 residues. Trimming removed 4 bases from V and 2 bases from J, with 10 bases in between. CDR3 DNA: TGTGCCAGCAGTGGTGGACAACTCACAGATACGCAGTATTTT. This encodes CASSGGQLTDTQYF.

This clonotype appeared many times. The rearrangement links TRBV10-2 to TRBJ2-5; no reliable D call. Germline CDR1 reads WSHSY; CDR2 reads SAAADI. V shed 6 bases and J shed 3 bases, with 8 bases lying between them. The CDR3 contains 12 residues. CDR3 sequence reads: CASSEVKETQYF. CDR3 nucleotides: TGCGCCAGCAGCGAGGTCAAAGAGACCCAGTACTTC.

The CDR3 reads CASSVVLAGVDEQFF. In DNA form, the CDR3 reads TGTGCCAGCAGCGTAGTACTAGCGGGAGTCGATGAGCAGTTCTTC. The rearrangement uses TRBV9 and TRBJ2-1; TRBD2 matches at 11 bases. V lost 0 bases, J lost 8 bases, and 4 bases stayed unmatched. The germline V gene encodes CDR1 SGDLS and CDR2 YYNGEE. The CDR3 sequence is 15 residues long.

This chain uses TRBV20-1 with TRBJ2-7, with D maybe TRBD1 (8 bases). V was clipped by 3 bases and J by 5 bases, with 32 bases between them. Germline-derived CDR1 and CDR2 are DFQATT and SNEGSKA (reference sequence). This CDR3 spans 19 amino acids. For the CDR3, the DNA is TGCAGTGCTAGTGGGGCAACGGACAGGGAGCGGGGTCTAGTTCACGAGCAGTACTTC. Translation gives CSASGATDRERGLVHEQYF.

This clonotype was seen repeatedly, ten times or more. This chain joins TRBV29-1 and TRBJ2-5, with a possible D match to TRBD2 (6 bases). The CDR3 is made up of 15 amino acids. Germline V CDR1 and CDR2: SQVTM, ANQGSEA. V dropped 7 bases and J dropped 0 bases, with 18 bases sitting between them. In nucleotides, the CDR3 is TGCAGCGCCCGAGGGAGAGGAGGGTACCAAGAGACCCAGTACTTC. It translates to CSARGRGGYQETQYF.

This clonotype was picked up a small number of times. The chain has TRBV19 and TRBJ2-7; the D is unclear. The germline V gene has CDR1 LNHDA and CDR2 SQIVND (reference sequence). The V gene lost 6 bases and the J gene lost 3 bases, with 12 bases spanning the gap. The CDR3 length is 13 residues. The CDR3 region has the DNA TGTGCCAGTAGCCCTAAGGGCGGCTACGAGCAGTACTTC. It encodes CASSPKGGYEQYF.

In its sample, this clonotype was seen many times. CDR3 in amino acids: CAIGTGQETQYF. In DNA, the CDR3 is TGTGCCATCGGGACGGGACAAGAGACCCAGTACTTC. This chain links TRBV10-3 with TRBJ2-5; the D call may be TRBD1 or TRBD2 (5 bases each). CDR1 and CDR2 (germline): ENHRY, SYGVKD. V lost 8 bases and J lost 2, with 9 bases in between. The CDR3 consists of 12 residues.

The sample holds many counts of this clonotype. The chain joins TRBV7-9 to TRBJ1-2; D uncertain. The germline V gene has CDR1 SEHNR and CDR2 FQNEAQ (reference sequence). V lost 1 base and J 0 bases, leaving 12 bases between the germline ends. The CDR3 has 16 residues. Here the CDR3 reads CASSLGAAGANYGYTF. DNA for the CDR3: TGTGCCAGCAGCTTAGGGGCTGCCGGAGCTAACTATGGCTACACCTTC.

This clonotype was seen repeatedly, ten times or more. This chain connects TRBV5-4 to TRBJ2-1; TRBD2 agrees at 10 bases. The CDR3 is 16 residues long. The ends lost 4 bases at V and 7 bases at J; junction bases unmatched: 11. Germline V gives CDR1 SGHNT, CDR2 YYREEE (reference sequence). The CDR3 DNA sequence: TGTGCCAGCAGCCTGGGGGGGCTAGCGGGAGCGAATGAGCAGTTCTTC. It translates to CASSLGGLAGANEQFF.

This clonotype was picked up many times. J is TRBJ2-7 and V is TRBV6-5; D is uncertain. The CDR3 runs to 13 residues. Germline-derived CDR1 and CDR2 are MNHEY and SVGAGI. With 8 bases removed from V and 2 bases from J, the gap between germline ends came to 13 bases. Here the CDR3 reads CASPPPTTYEQYF. CDR3 DNA sequence: TGTGCCAGCCCGCCTCCCACCACCTACGAGCAGTACTTC.

This clonotype was recorded at least ten times. The gene calls are TRBV11-3 and TRBJ2-7; 7 bases align to TRBD2. Trimming removed 8 bases from V and 5 bases from J; junction bases left unmatched: 21. CDR1 and CDR2 from the germline V gene are SGHNT and YENEEA. The CDR3 consists of 17 residues. The CDR3 DNA is TGTGCCAGCCATACATTGCTGGAGGCGGGAGTAACCGACGAGCAGTACTTC. This encodes CASHTLLEAGVTDEQYF.

The table lists this clonotype with many counts. The chain couples TRBV12-3 or TRBV12-4 to TRBJ1-1; D is possibly TRBD1 (5 bases). V lost 7 bases to trimming and J lost 5 bases, with 14 bases between them. The CDR3 runs to 13 residues. CDR3: CASIQGLGTEAFF. For the CDR3, the DNA is TGTGCCAGCATCCAGGGACTAGGTACTGAAGCTTTCTTT.

This clonotype has ten or more counts. V and J are TRBV7-9 and TRBJ1-1; weak D call: TRBD1 (6 bases). CDR3 length equals 15 residues. V was cut by 4 bases and J by 7 bases, with 19 bases left in between. Germline lookup yields CDR1 SEHNR and CDR2 FQNEAQ (reference sequence). As DNA, the CDR3 is TGTGCCAGCAGCTCCCCCTCGGGACAATGGAATGAAGCTTTCTTT. Amino acid sequence: CASSSPSGQWNEAFF.

V usage is TRBV27 and J usage is TRBJ2-7, with 9 bases lining up with TRBD1. Per germline, CDR1 MNHEY and CDR2 SMNVEV (reference sequence). This CDR3 is 14 amino acids long. Losses at the gene ends were 5 bases for V and 6 bases for J; bases not matched to a gene: 8. CDR3 sequence (DNA): TGTGCCAGCAGTCGACAGGGGGTAATGGCCGAGCAGTACTTC. It specifies CASSRQGVMAEQYF.

This clonotype showed up many times. This chain connects TRBV2 to TRBJ1-3, with a possible D match to TRBD1 (5 bases). This CDR3 spans 17 amino acids. The germline CDR1 and CDR2 sequences are SNHLY and FYNNEI. V was shortened by 11 bases and J by 0 bases, with 23 bases between the two germline ends. CDR3 protein: CASAGDAGFPSGNTIYF. CDR3 coding DNA: TGTGCCTCGGCCGGGGACGCAGGGTTCCCCTCTGGAAACACCATATATTTT. Full variable domain (rest looked up from reference TRBV2 and TRBJ1-3): EPEVTQTPSHQVTQMGQEVILRCVPISNHLYFYWYRQILGQKVEFLVSFYNNEISEKSEIFDDQFSVERPDGSNFTLKIRSTKLEDSAMYFCASAGDAGFPSGNTIYFGEGSWLTVV.

In this sample, this clonotype turned up many times. The chain joins TRBV10-3 to TRBJ2-2; D is ambiguous. Deletions cut 2 bases from V and 0 bases from J, with 22 bases between. Germline CDR1 is ENHRY and CDR2 is SYGVKD. CDR3 size: 20 residues. The CDR3 loop is CAISEMAAGSQESNTGELFF. CDR3 bases: TGTGCCATCAGTGAGATGGCGGCAGGTAGCCAGGAATCGAACACCGGGGAGCTGTTTTTT.

The V and J genes are TRBV4-2 and TRBJ2-3; 7 bases map to TRBD2. V was pared by 4 bases and J by 4 bases, with 2 bases of the junction left unmatched. The CDR3 sequence is 13 residues long. The germline V gene has CDR1 LGHNA and CDR2 YNFKEQ. CDR3 DNA: TGTGCCAGCAGCCGGGGGGGGGCAGATACGCAGTATTTT. The encoded protein is CASSRGGADTQYF.